These 18 T cell receptor beta chains were all obtained from the same sample, sequenced in a study of blood T cell repertoires in COVID-19 (dated by TCRdb to about 2020). Receptors were amplified or captured by the immunoSEQ multiplex PCR assay. TCRdb holds this immuneACCESS table with in-frame rearrangements only. Some clones are missing; in checked studies, unresolved V genes explain under half, and the rest has no known cause. In all, the sample holds 90,000 to 100,000 clones, and approximately 80% of those were seen once. The top ten constitute 25% of the sample. Source material: peripheral blood. These receptor sequences come from a man in his sixties with acute or convalescent COVID-19.

The J gene is TRBJ1-5, the V gene TRBV28; TRBD1 matches at 7 bases. CDR3 length: 15 amino acids. The V gene end was trimmed by 8 bases and the J gene end by 11 bases; junction bases not matched to a gene: 18. Germline CDR1 MDHEN, CDR2 SYDVKM. CDR3 loop: CASGSGTEGMRAQHF. In nucleotides, the CDR3 is TGTGCCAGCGGATCCGGGACAGAGGGGATGAGGGCCCAGCATTTT. Combining the CDR3 with reference TRBV28 and TRBJ1-5 gives the whole variable domain DVKVTQSSRYLVKRTGEKVFLECVQDMDHENMFWYRQDPGLGLRLIYFSYDVKMKEKGDIPEGYSVSREKKERFSLILESASTNQTSMYLCASGSGTEGMRAQHFGDGTRLSIL.

The chain couples TRBV12-3 or TRBV12-4 to TRBJ2-5, with D possibly being TRBD2 (6 bases). Trimming took 4 bases from V and 4 from J, leaving 10 bases between them. The CDR3 length is 13 residues. CDR3 protein: CASSWGLRETQYF. DNA of the CDR3: TGTGCCAGCAGTTGGGGACTGAGAGAGACCCAGTACTTC.

The chain links TRBV4-3 to TRBJ2-1; no firm D call. CDR3 size: 16 residues. Germline V gene sequence: CDR1 LGHNA, CDR2 YSLEER. The V gene lost 1 base and the J gene lost 3 bases, with 13 bases spanning the gap. In DNA, the CDR3 is TGCGCCAGCAGCCAAGTGGCCCGATCCCGCTACAATGAGCAGTTCTTC. Translated, it gives CASSQVARSRYNEQFF.

This clone was seen just once. This chain uses TRBV5-1 with TRBJ1-4; TRBD1 aligns across 9 bases. The V and J ends lost 0 bases and 8 bases, in that order; junction bases with no gene match: 5. This CDR3 is 15 amino acids long. Germline V gives CDR1 SGHRS, CDR2 YFSETQ. CDR3 loop: CASSLVATGGEKLFF. The CDR3 coding sequence is TGCGCCAGCAGCTTGGTCGCGACAGGGGGGGAAAAACTGTTTTTT.

Only a few counts were recorded for this clone. The chain joins TRBV6-5 to TRBJ1-5, with D tentatively TRBD1 (5 bases). CDR3 length equals 14 residues. CDR1 is MNHEY and CDR2 is SVGAGI in the germline V gene. V lost 8 bases, J lost 1 base, and 12 bases lay in between. The CDR3 DNA reads TGTGCCAGCTTAGTGGAGGGGAGCAATCAGCCCCAGCATTTT. Encoded protein: CASLVEGSNQPQHF.

This clone appeared a single time. The chain recombines TRBV29-1 with TRBJ1-2, with a tentative D call TRBD1 (5 bases). This CDR3 contains 13 residues. Per the germline V gene, CDR1 is SQVTM and CDR2 is ANQGSEA. The germline V and J ends were trimmed by 7 bases and 3 bases, with 15 bases remaining between them. This CDR3 is CSAAGYGDYGYTF. The CDR3 DNA reads TGCAGCGCTGCAGGGTATGGGGACTATGGCTACACCTTC. The complete variable domain, with remaining parts taken from reference TRBV29-1 and TRBJ1-2, reads SAVISQKPSRDICQRGTSLTIQCQVDSQVTMMFWYRQQPGQSLTLIATANQGSEATYESGFVIDKFPISRPNLTFSTLTVSNMSPEDSSIYLCSAAGYGDYGYTFGSGTRLTVV.

The table lists this clone with a count of one. The J gene is TRBJ1-3, the V gene TRBV19, with 8 bases identical to TRBD1. J lost 0 bases, V lost 1 base, and 5 bases had no gene match. The CDR3 covers 17 residues. Germline V gives CDR1 LNHDA, CDR2 SQIVND (reference sequence). CDR3 sequence reads: CASSIGQGRSSGNTIYF. The CDR3 DNA reads as TGTGCCAGTAGTATAGGACAGGGGCGCAGCTCTGGAAACACCATATATTTT.

This sequence joins TRBV7-3 and TRBJ2-3, with 9 bases lining up with TRBD2. J lost 1 base, V lost 4 bases, and 3 bases had no gene match. The CDR3 totals 15 residues. The V gene's germline CDR1 is SGHTA and CDR2 FQGTGA. As DNA, the CDR3 is TGTGCCAGCAGCTCGCAGCGGGGGGGCACAGATACGCAGTATTTT. Encoded protein: CASSSQRGGTDTQYF.

The chain couples TRBV4-3 to TRBJ1-4, with 8 nucleotides matching TRBD1. The J segment lost 5 bases and the V segment lost 8 bases, leaving 7 bases of the junction unmatched. The V gene's germline CDR1 is LGHNA and CDR2 YSLEER. This CDR3 is built from 14 residues. CDR3 region: CASVPDRGNEKLFF. CDR3 bases: TGCGCCAGCGTACCCGACAGGGGCAATGAAAAACTGTTTTTT.

The chain recombines TRBV18 with TRBJ2-3; 7 positions match TRBD1. CDR1 is KGHSH and CDR2 is LQKENI in the germline V gene. This CDR3 spans 17 amino acids. V shed 3 bases and J 1 base; nucleotides not matched to a gene: 10. The CDR3 nucleotides are TGTGCCAGCTCACCGTACCCCCAGGGACAGCGCACAGATACGCAGTATTTT. Translated: CASSPYPQGQRTDTQYF.

The gene calls are TRBV11-2 and TRBJ1-1; the D is unclear. The V end was cut by 1 base, the J end by 5 bases, with 14 bases between. Germline CDR1 reads SGHAT; CDR2 reads FQNNGV. CDR3 length: 15 amino acids. CDR3 DNA: TGTGCCAGCAGCTTAGCTTGGGCACGGGGAACTGAAGCTTTCTTT. Encoded protein: CASSLAWARGTEAFF. The whole variable domain, remainder taken from reference TRBV11-2 and TRBJ1-1, is EAGVAQSPRYKIIEKRQSVAFWCNPISGHATLYWYQQILGQGPKLLIQFQNNGVVDDSQLPKDRFSAERLKGVDSTLKIQPAKLEDSAVYLCASSLAWARGTEAFFGQGTRLTVV.

The rearrangement joins TRBV3-1 (or the pseudogene TRBV3-2) to TRBJ1-6; tentative D call: TRBD1 (5 bases). Germline V gives CDR1 LGHDT, CDR2 YNNKEL (reference sequence). Trimming removed 4 bases from V and 1 base from J, with 23 bases in between. This CDR3 has 20 residues. CDR3 sequence (DNA): TGTGCCAGCAGCCTAGTACCGTTCGTCCAGGGTAAATCCTATAATTCACCCCTCCACTTT. Its protein product is CASSLVPFVQGKSYNSPLHF.

The rearrangement joins TRBV28 to TRBJ1-2; unclear D gene. The CDR3 runs 10 residues. Germline V lookup: CDR1 MDHEN, CDR2 SYDVKM. V lost 10 bases, J lost 7 bases, and 10 bases lay in between. The CDR3 sequence is CAIPRSGYTF. The CDR3 bases are TGTGCCATCCCAAGGAGTGGCTACACCTTC.

This sequence joins TRBV28 and TRBJ1-2, with 9 bases identical to TRBD1. The CDR3 totals 13 residues. Germline V lookup: CDR1 MDHEN, CDR2 SYDVKM. V gave up 4 bases and J gave up 8 bases; unmatched junction bases: 5. The CDR3 region is CASSSPDRGGYTF. The CDR3 DNA sequence: TGTGCCAGCAGTTCACCCGACAGGGGGGGCTACACCTTC.

The J gene is TRBJ2-1, the V gene TRBV13; TRBD1 aligns across 7 bases. Germline V CDR1 and CDR2: PRHDT, FYEKMQ (reference sequence). The CDR3 length is 13 residues. V dropped 6 bases and J dropped 5; count of bases not matched to a gene: 4. CDR3 bases: TGTGCCAGCAGGAGGGGGCCCAACAATGAGCAGTTCTTC. As protein: CASRRGPNNEQFF.

The chain links TRBV5-1 to TRBJ1-6, with TRBD1 as a possible D gene (5 bases). The CDR3 sequence is 15 residues long. Trimming took 5 bases from V and 0 from J, leaving 9 bases between them. Per germline, CDR1 SGHRS and CDR2 YFSETQ. This CDR3 reads CASSFTGSYNSPLHF. The CDR3 nucleotides read TGCGCCAGCAGTTTTACAGGCTCCTATAATTCACCCCTCCACTTT.

The chain joins TRBV24-1 to TRBJ2-1, with 10 bases lining up with TRBD1. Trimming cost V 7 bases and J 6 bases; bases outside gene matches: 20. Germline V gives CDR1 KGHDR, CDR2 SFDVKD. The CDR3 spans 19 residues. CDR3 residues: CATRDPGTGARLGCNEQFF. DNA of the CDR3: TGTGCCACCAGGGATCCCGGGACAGGGGCTAGGTTGGGGTGCAATGAGCAGTTCTTC.

The chain links TRBV5-4 to TRBJ2-1; D may be TRBD1 (5 bases). The CDR3 is 16 amino acids. CDR1 SGHNT and CDR2 YYREEE come from the germline V gene (reference sequence). V lost 0 bases and J 1 base, leaving 11 bases between the germline ends. The CDR3 DNA is TGTGCCAGCAGCTTGGGTCTGGGGCGGTCCTACAATGAGCAGTTCTTC. Its protein is CASSLGLGRSYNEQFF. The full variable domain, rest sourced from reference TRBV5-4 and TRBJ2-1, is ETGVTQSPTHLIKTRGQQVTLRCSSQSGHNTVSWYQQALGQGPQFIFQYYREEENGRGNFPPRFSGLQFPNYSSELNVNALELDDSALYLCASSLGLGRSYNEQFFGPGTRLTVL.